At least ten counts were recorded for the clone carrying this T cell receptor beta chain. V shed 2 bases and J shed 4 bases, with 5 bases lying between them. CDR1 and CDR2 from the germline V gene are MNHEY and SVGEGT. The CDR3 spans 12 residues. The record originates from a study of early T cells in non-severe SARS-CoV-2 infection. Across the study: RNA in bulk from unsorted whole blood was sequenced, and chains were unpaired.

Each single cDNA molecule received a unique molecular identifier. TCRdb processed the 5' RACE reads anew with MiXCR; each CDR3 protein has one entry. The data show roughly 67,000 distinct CDR3 sequences, with 10% to 15% seen just once and around 1.7% held by the top ten. Sequenced material: whole blood. The V gene is TRBV6-2 or TRBV6-3, the J gene TRBJ1-2, with no clear D. The receptor was derived from an adult who was a healthcare worker with PCR-confirmed SARS-CoV-2 infection or an uninfected control (not recorded which). The CDR3 DNA sequence: TGTGCCAGCAGTTACGCCAGCTATGGCTACACCTTC. Protein product: CASSYASYGYTF.